These 11 T cell receptor beta chains came from one sample sequenced in a study of blood T cell repertoires in COVID-19. Data came from immunoSEQ multiplex PCR; TCRdb stores just in-frame clones and leaves some out. The sample includes 110,000 to 150,000 clones, roughly 86% seen only once; the top ten take roughly 1.9%. The sample consisted of peripheral blood. These receptors all stem from a man in his 70s with acute or convalescent COVID-19.

The chain has TRBV19 and TRBJ2-3; 12 positions agree with TRBD2. J was trimmed by 3 bases and V by 4 bases; bases with no gene match: 14. The CDR3 is 19 residues long. CDR1 and CDR2 (germline): LNHDA, SQIVND (reference sequence). The CDR3 sequence is CASSTPTGLAGGGTDTQYF. CDR3 bases: TGTGCCAGTAGTACCCCAACCGGGCTAGCGGGAGGGGGAACAGATACGCAGTATTTT. Together with reference TRBV19 and TRBJ2-3, the CDR3 gives the full variable domain: DGGITQSPKYLFRKEGQNVTLSCEQNLNHDAMYWYRQDPGQGLRLIYYSQIVNDFQKGDIAEGYSVSREKKESFPLTVTSAQKNPTAFYLCASSTPTGLAGGGTDTQYFGPGTRLTVL.

This rearrangement joins TRBV24-1 to TRBJ2-1; D gene uncertain. V gave up 7 bases and J gave up 6 bases, with 12 bases separating them. The CDR3 length is 13 residues. Germline CDR1 is KGHDR and CDR2 is SFDVKD. CDR3 sequence (DNA): TGTGCCACCAGCGATAATCAACTCAATGAGCAGTTCTTC. Residues: CATSDNQLNEQFF.

This chain joins TRBV10-1 and TRBJ1-1; 8 bases fit TRBD1. The CDR3 runs 14 residues. The J segment lost 1 base and the V segment lost 2 bases, leaving 0 bases of the junction unmatched. The germline V gene encodes CDR1 WNHNN and CDR2 SYGVQD (reference sequence). The chain's CDR3 is CASSEGQGNTEAFF. The CDR3 DNA reads as TGCGCCAGCAGTGAGGGACAGGGGAACACTGAAGCTTTCTTT.

This chain connects TRBV24-1 to TRBJ2-1; D is undetermined. Trimming left V 2 bases short and J 9 bases short, with 4 bases between. The CDR3 runs to 11 residues. Germline assignment: CDR1 KGHDR and CDR2 SFDVKD. This CDR3 is CATSDSVEQFF. The CDR3 DNA reads as TGTGCCACCAGTGATTCCGTTGAGCAGTTCTTC.

This rearrangement joins TRBV3-1 (or the pseudogene TRBV3-2) to TRBJ1-4; 8 bases are a match to TRBD1. The V gene end was trimmed by 0 bases and the J gene end by 8 bases; junction bases not matched to a gene: 8. This CDR3 has 16 residues. Germline-derived CDR1 and CDR2 are LGHDT and YNNKEL (reference sequence). The CDR3 region is CASSQDQTGGREKLFF. The CDR3 DNA is TGTGCCAGCAGCCAAGATCAAACAGGGGGTCGAGAAAAACTGTTTTTT.

The rearrangement joins TRBV27 to TRBJ2-6; possibly TRBD2 for D (6 bases). Germline V gene lookup returns CDR1 MNHEY and CDR2 SMNVEV (reference sequence). V lost 3 bases, J lost 4 bases, and 16 bases lay in between. The length of the CDR3 is 17 residues. CDR3 region: CASSFRRDLFGANVLTF. DNA for the CDR3: TGTGCCAGCAGTTTTCGCCGGGACTTGTTCGGGGCCAACGTCCTGACTTTC.

The chain carries TRBV5-1 and TRBJ1-1, with 7 bases aligning to TRBD1. Germline V CDR1 and CDR2: SGHRS, YFSETQ. V dropped 4 bases and J dropped 8; count of bases not matched to a gene: 8. This CDR3 region has 13 residues. CDR3 DNA sequence: TGCGCCAGCAGCATACTGACAGGGACCGAAGCTTTCTTT. This gives the protein CASSILTGTEAFF. Full variable domain (rest looked up from reference TRBV5-1 and TRBJ1-1): KAGVTQTPRYLIKTRGQQVTLSCSPISGHRSVSWYQQTPGQGLQFLFEYFSETQRNKGNFPGRFSGRQFSNSRSEMNVSTLELGDSALYLCASSILTGTEAFFGQGTRLTVV.

The V gene is TRBV5-1, the J gene TRBJ1-1, with a tentative D call TRBD1 (5 bases). The germline gives CDR1 SGHRS, CDR2 YFSETQ. V was shortened by 0 bases and J by 2 bases, with 8 bases between the two germline ends. The CDR3 is 14 amino acids. In DNA, the CDR3 is TGCGCCAGCAGCTTGGCGGGGACTAACACTGAAGCTTTCTTT. Translation gives CASSLAGTNTEAFF.

The sample holds a few counts of this clone. The genes are TRBV6-5 and TRBJ1-5, with a tentative D call TRBD1 (6 bases). Germline loops: CDR1 MNHEY, CDR2 SVGAGI. V was shortened by 5 bases and J by 5 bases, with 10 bases between the two germline ends. This CDR3 has 13 amino acids. CDR3 coding DNA: TGTGCCAGCAGTCAGGGGTTCCATCAGCCCCAGCATTTT. Translating it yields CASSQGFHQPQHF.

This rearrangement joins TRBV19 to TRBJ1-6; the D gene is possibly TRBD1 (6 bases). The CDR3 is 16 residues long. Trimming pared 7 bases from V and 7 bases from J, leaving 20 bases between. Germline CDR1 and CDR2: LNHDA and SQIVND (reference sequence). CDR3 protein: CASMNNLGQRNSPLHF. The CDR3 bases are TGTGCCAGTATGAACAACCTCGGACAGAGGAATTCACCCCTCCACTTT.

This clone rates as medium-sized. The gene calls are TRBV9 and TRBJ2-5; TRBD1 is a possible D gene (5 bases). Trimming took 0 bases from V and 3 from J, leaving 9 bases between them. CDR1 is SGDLS, CDR2 YYNGEE, per germline. This CDR3 region has 14 residues. The CDR3 region has the DNA TGTGCCAGCAGCGTAGCAGGCAGGGAAGAGACCCAGTACTTC. Translation: CASSVAGREETQYF.